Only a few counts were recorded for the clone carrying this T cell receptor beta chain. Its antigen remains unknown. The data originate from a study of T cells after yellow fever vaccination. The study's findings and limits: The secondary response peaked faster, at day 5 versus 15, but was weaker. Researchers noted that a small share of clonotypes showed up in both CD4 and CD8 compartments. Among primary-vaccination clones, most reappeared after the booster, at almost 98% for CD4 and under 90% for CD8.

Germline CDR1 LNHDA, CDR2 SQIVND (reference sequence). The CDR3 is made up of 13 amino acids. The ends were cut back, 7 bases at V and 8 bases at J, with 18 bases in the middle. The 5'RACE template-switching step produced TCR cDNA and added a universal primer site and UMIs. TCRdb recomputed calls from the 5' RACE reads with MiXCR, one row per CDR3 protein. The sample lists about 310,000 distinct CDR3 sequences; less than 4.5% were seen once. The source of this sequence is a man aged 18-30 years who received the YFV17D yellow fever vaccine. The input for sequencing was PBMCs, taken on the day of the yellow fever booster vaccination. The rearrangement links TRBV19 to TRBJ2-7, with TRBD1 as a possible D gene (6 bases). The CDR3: CASNPRGQEKQYV. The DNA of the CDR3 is TGTGCCAGTAACCCCAGGGGCCAGGAAAAGCAGTACGTC.